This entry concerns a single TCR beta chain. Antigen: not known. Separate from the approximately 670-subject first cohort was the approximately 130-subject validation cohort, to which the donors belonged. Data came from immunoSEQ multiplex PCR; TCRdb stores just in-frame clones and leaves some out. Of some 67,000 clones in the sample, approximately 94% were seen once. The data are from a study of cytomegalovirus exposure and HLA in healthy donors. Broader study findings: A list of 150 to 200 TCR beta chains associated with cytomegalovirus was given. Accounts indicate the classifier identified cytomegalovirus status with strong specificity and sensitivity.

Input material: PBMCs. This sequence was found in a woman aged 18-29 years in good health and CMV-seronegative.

For the CDR3, the DNA is TGCGCCAGCAGCCAAGTCCCAGGGGGGAACACCGGGGAGCTGTTTTTT. It specifies CASSQVPGGNTGELFF. This chain connects TRBV4-1 to TRBJ2-2; the match to TRBD1 covers 7 bases. Germline values: CDR1 MGHRA, CDR2 YSYEKL. Trimming took 1 base from V and 1 from J; bases not matched to a gene: 3. CDR3 length: 16 residues.